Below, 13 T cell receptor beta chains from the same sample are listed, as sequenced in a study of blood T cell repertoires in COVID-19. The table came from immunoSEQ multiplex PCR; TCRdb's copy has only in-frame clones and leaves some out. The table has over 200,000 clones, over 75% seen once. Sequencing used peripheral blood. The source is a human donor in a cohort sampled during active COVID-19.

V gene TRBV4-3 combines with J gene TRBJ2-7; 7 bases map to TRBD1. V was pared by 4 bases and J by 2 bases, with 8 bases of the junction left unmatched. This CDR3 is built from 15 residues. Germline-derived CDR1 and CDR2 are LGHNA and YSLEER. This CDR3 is CASSRVGQKTYEQYF. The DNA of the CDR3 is TGCGCCAGCAGCCGGGTGGGACAGAAGACCTACGAGCAGTACTTC.

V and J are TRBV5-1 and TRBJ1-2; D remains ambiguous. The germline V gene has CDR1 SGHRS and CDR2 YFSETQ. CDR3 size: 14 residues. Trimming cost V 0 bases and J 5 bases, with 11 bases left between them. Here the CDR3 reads CASSLALGVYGYTF. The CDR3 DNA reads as TGCGCCAGCAGCTTGGCACTGGGAGTATATGGCTACACCTTC.

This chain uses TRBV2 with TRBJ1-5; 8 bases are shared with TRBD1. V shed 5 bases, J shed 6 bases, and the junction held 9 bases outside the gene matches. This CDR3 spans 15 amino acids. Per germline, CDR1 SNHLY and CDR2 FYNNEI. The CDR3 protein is CASSRGQGRGQPQHF. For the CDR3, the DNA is TGTGCCAGCAGTCGTGGACAGGGCCGTGGTCAGCCCCAGCATTTT. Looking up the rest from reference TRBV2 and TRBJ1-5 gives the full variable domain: EPEVTQTPSHQVTQMGQEVILRCVPISNHLYFYWYRQILGQKVEFLVSFYNNEISEKSEIFDDQFSVERPDGSNFTLKIRSTKLEDSAMYFCASSRGQGRGQPQHFGDGTRLSIL.

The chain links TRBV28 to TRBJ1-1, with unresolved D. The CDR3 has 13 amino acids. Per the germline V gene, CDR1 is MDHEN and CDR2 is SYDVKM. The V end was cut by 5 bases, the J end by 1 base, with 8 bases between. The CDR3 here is CASSGAGNTEAFF. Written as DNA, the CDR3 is TGTGCCAGCAGTGGTGCGGGGAACACTGAAGCTTTCTTT.

The CDR3 DNA is TGTGCCAGCAGTTGGGGTGCCGACAGGGGGCAAGGCTACACCTTC. Its translation is CASSWGADRGQGYTF. The chain joins TRBV28 to TRBJ1-2; 10 bases line up with TRBD1. Losses at the gene ends were 4 bases for V and 8 bases for J; bases not matched to a gene: 10. This CDR3 region has 15 residues. CDR1 is MDHEN and CDR2 is SYDVKM in the germline V gene.

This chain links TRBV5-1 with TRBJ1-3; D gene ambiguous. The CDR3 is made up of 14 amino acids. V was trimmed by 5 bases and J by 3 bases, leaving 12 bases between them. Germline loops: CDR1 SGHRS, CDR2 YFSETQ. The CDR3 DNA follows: TGCGCCAGCAGATTGAACAGTGATGGAAACACCATATATTTT. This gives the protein CASRLNSDGNTIYF. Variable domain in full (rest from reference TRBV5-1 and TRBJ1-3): KAGVTQTPRYLIKTRGQQVTLSCSPISGHRSVSWYQQTPGQGLQFLFEYFSETQRNKGNFPGRFSGRQFSNSRSEMNVSTLELGDSALYLCASRLNSDGNTIYFGEGSWLTVV.

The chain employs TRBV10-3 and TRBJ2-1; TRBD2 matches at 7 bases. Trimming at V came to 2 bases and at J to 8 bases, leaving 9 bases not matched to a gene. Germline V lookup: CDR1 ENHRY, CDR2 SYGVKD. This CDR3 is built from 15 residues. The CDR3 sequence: CAISEGRELRDEQFF. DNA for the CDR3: TGTGCCATCAGTGAGGGGCGGGAGTTGAGGGATGAGCAGTTCTTC.

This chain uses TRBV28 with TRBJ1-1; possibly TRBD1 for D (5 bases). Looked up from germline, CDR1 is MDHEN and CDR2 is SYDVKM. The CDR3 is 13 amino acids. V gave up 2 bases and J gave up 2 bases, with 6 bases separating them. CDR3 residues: CASSLGTNTEAFF. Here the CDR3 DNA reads TGTGCCAGCAGTTTAGGGACTAACACTGAAGCTTTCTTT.

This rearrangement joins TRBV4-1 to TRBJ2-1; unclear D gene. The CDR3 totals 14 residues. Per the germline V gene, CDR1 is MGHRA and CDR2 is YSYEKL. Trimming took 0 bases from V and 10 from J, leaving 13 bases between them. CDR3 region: CASSQDRVGREQFF. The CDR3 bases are TGCGCCAGCAGCCAAGATCGGGTGGGTCGGGAGCAGTTCTTC.

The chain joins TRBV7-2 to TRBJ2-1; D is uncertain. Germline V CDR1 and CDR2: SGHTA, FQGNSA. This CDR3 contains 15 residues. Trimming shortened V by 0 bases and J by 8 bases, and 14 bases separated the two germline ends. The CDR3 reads CASSLARSYADEQFF. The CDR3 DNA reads TGTGCCAGCAGCTTAGCAAGGAGTTACGCGGATGAGCAGTTCTTC.

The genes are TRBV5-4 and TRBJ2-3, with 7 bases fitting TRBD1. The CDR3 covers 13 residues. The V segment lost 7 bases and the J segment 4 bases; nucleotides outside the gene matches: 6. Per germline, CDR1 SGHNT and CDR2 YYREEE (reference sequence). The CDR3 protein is CASEETGSDTQYF. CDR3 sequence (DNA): TGTGCCAGCGAGGAGACAGGGTCAGATACGCAGTATTTT. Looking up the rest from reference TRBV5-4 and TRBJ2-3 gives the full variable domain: ETGVTQSPTHLIKTRGQQVTLRCSSQSGHNTVSWYQQALGQGPQFIFQYYREEENGRGNFPPRFSGLQFPNYSSELNVNALELDDSALYLCASEETGSDTQYFGPGTRLTVL.

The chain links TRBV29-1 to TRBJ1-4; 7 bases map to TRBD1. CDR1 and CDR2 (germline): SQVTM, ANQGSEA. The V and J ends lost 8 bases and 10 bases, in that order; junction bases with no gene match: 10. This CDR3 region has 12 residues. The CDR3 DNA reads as TGCAGCACTGACAGGGTTGCGGGAAAACTGTTTTTT. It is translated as CSTDRVAGKLFF.

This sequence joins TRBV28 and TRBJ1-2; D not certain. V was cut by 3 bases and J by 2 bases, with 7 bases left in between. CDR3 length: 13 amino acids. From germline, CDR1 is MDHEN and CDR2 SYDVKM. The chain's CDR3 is CASSLLGNYGYTF. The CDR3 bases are TGTGCCAGCAGTTTGCTCGGGAACTATGGCTACACCTTC.